This T cell receptor beta chain stems from a study of T cell changes during pregnancy in multiple sclerosis. J was trimmed by 6 bases and V by 4 bases; bases with no gene match: 14. The germline gives CDR1 SGHTA, CDR2 FQGNSA. The CDR3 is 17 amino acids. The repertoire was sequenced with immunoSEQ multiplex PCR; TCRdb's copy has only in-frame clones and lacks some. The data contain approximately 45,000 clones, less than 95% of them seen just once; the ten biggest clones take up approximately 2.9%. The chain links TRBV7-2 to TRBJ2-3; 9 bases match TRBD2. The specimen was CD8+ T cells from peripheral blood mononuclear cells, collected in the second trimester of pregnancy. This receptor was identified in a female donor with multiple sclerosis, enrolled in a pregnancy study. CDR3: CASSSVGFGGGADTQYF. CDR3 nucleotide sequence: TGTGCCAGCAGCTCCGTGGGTTTTGGCGGGGGGGCGGATACGCAGTATTTT.